The T cell receptor (beta chain) described here comes from a study of T cell responses to AZD1222 COVID-19 vaccine. Repertoires were generated with immunoSEQ multiplex PCR, while TCRdb's copy carries only in-frame clones and drops some. The sample records over 100,000 clones, about nine tenths being singletons. The sample was peripheral blood, taken on day 0 of AZD1222 vaccination. The clonotype comes from an adult in good health.

The CDR3 is CASRQRGGEAFF. CDR3 sequence (DNA): TGTGCCAGCAGACAACGTGGCGGTGAAGCTTTCTTT. The chain couples TRBV6-5 to TRBJ1-1, with unresolved D. The V end was cut by 6 bases, the J end by 7 bases, with 12 bases between. The germline CDR1 and CDR2 sequences are MNHEY and SVGAGI. The CDR3 spans 12 residues.